The next 18 T cell receptor beta chains were all read from a single sample in a study of HIV-infected patients and healthy controls. Reverse transcription used around 500 ng RNA and constant-region primers for alpha and beta. Alpha and beta chain libraries were made separately by chain-specific third strand synthesis with multiplexing indices. TCRdb used MiXCR to reprocess the 5' RACE reads, holding one entry per CDR3 protein. The sample includes about 14,000 distinct CDR3 sequences, more than 10% of them seen just once. Roughly three months, about 14 weeks, into antiretroviral therapy, follow-up blood was collected. No cell fractionation was done, so the repertoire covers all unsorted peripheral blood T cells. The input for sequencing was blood, taken during antiretroviral therapy. The receptors originated from an adult with HIV infection. The donor label of this sample is uncertain.

This clonotype was seen more than once but under ten times. The chain is built from TRBV7-6 and TRBJ2-1, with D possibly matching TRBD2 (5 bases). This CDR3 region has 18 residues. Germline V gene lookup returns CDR1 SGHVS and CDR2 FNYEAQ. V lost 8 bases and J 0 bases, leaving 23 bases between the germline ends. In DNA, the CDR3 is TGTGCCAGCTCCCCCCTGAGGGTCCTATCGAGCTCCTACAATGAGCAGTTCTTC. This translates into CASSPLRVLSSSYNEQFF.

Many counts were recorded for this clonotype. The chain links TRBV20-1 to TRBJ2-7; 8 positions agree with TRBD2. Germline CDR1 and CDR2: DFQATT and SNEGSKA (reference sequence). After removal of 6 bases from V and 0 bases from J, the junction contained 7 bases not matched to a gene. This CDR3 comprises 14 residues. In nucleotides, the CDR3 is TGCAGTGCAACAGGTAGCGGGAACTCCTACGAGCAGTACTTC. This translates into CSATGSGNSYEQYF.

This clonotype was observed at least ten times. The V gene is TRBV2, the J gene TRBJ2-3; 7 nucleotides agree with TRBD2. The CDR3 loop spans 16 amino acids. Germline trimming cut 4 bases from V and 2 bases from J; bases unmatched to any gene: 9. Germline CDR1 is SNHLY and CDR2 is FYNNEI. The CDR3 reads CASSVPPSGSTDTQYF. In DNA form, the CDR3 reads TGTGCCAGCAGTGTCCCCCCTAGCGGCTCCACAGATACGCAGTATTTT. Supplemented by reference TRBV2 and TRBJ2-3, the full variable domain reads EPEVTQTPSHQVTQMGQEVILRCVPISNHLYFYWYRQILGQKVEFLVSFYNNEISEKSEIFDDQFSVERPDGSNFTLKIRSTKLEDSAMYFCASSVPPSGSTDTQYFGPGTRLTVL.

This clonotype was recorded at least ten times. CDR3 DNA sequence: TGTGCCAGCAGCCCGACTAGCGGGGGGCCACAAGAGACCCAGTACTTC. This translates into CASSPTSGGPQETQYF. J is TRBJ2-5 and V is TRBV5-4; 13 bases match TRBD2. The CDR3 extends over 16 amino acids. CDR1 SGHNT and CDR2 YYREEE come from the germline V gene (reference sequence). V shed 4 bases and J 2 bases; nucleotides not matched to a gene: 5.

This clonotype came up many times. The DNA of the CDR3 is TGCGCCAGCAGCTTGGGACTAGGGTTCTACGAGCAGTACTTC. Encoded protein: CASSLGLGFYEQYF. V usage is TRBV5-1 and J usage is TRBJ2-7; tentative D call: TRBD2 (6 bases). The CDR3 covers 14 residues. Trimming removed 0 bases from V and 3 bases from J, with 10 bases in between. CDR1 and CDR2 (germline): SGHRS, YFSETQ.

This clonotype occurred many times. The chain carries TRBV6-6 and TRBJ2-1; 7 positions match TRBD2. Unmatched junction bases numbered 9, after V lost 9 bases and J lost 4 bases. CDR1 and CDR2 from the germline V gene are MNHNY and SVGAGI (reference sequence). The CDR3 has 14 amino acids. The DNA for the CDR3 is TGTGCCAGTACTAAGCGGGATTCATACAATGAGCAGTTCTTC. Its protein product is CASTKRDSYNEQFF.

CDR3 bases: TGTGCCAGCAGCCTCAGACAGAACAATCAGCCCCAGCATTTT. Its protein is CASSLRQNNQPQHF. This chain uses TRBV27 with TRBJ1-5; D possibly corresponds to TRBD1 (5 bases). Germline CDR1 and CDR2: MNHEY and SMNVEV (reference sequence). The CDR3 loop spans 14 amino acids. Trimming pared 6 bases from V and 3 bases from J, leaving 12 bases between.

CDR3 nucleotide sequence: TGCGCCAGCAGCCCCAACCGTCGGAGCGGGGTGGCCTACGAGCAGTACTTC. The encoded protein is CASSPNRRSGVAYEQYF. The chain combines TRBV4-1 with TRBJ2-7, with 7 bases aligning to TRBD2. CDR3 length: 17 amino acids. Germline values: CDR1 MGHRA, CDR2 YSYEKL. The junction had 14 bases not matched to a gene; V was cut back by 4 bases and J by 2 bases.

This clonotype has ten or more counts. DNA for the CDR3: TGCGCCAGCAGCCCTTTGAAGGGTTCCTACGAGCAGTACTTC. Its translation: CASSPLKGSYEQYF. This chain links TRBV10-2 with TRBJ2-7; D is undetermined. The germline CDR1 and CDR2 sequences are WSHSY and SAAADI. CDR3 length: 14 amino acids. Trimming shortened V by 6 bases and J by 1 base, and 13 bases separated the two germline ends.

The chain couples TRBV12-3 or TRBV12-4 to TRBJ2-7, with 7 bases lining up with TRBD1. The CDR3 extends over 17 amino acids. The V and J ends lost 6 bases and 1 base, in that order; junction bases with no gene match: 15. CDR3 in DNA: TGTGCCAGCAGCCTGACGTGGGACAGCTCAAGTTCCTACGAGCAGTACTTC. Translating it yields CASSLTWDSSSSYEQYF.

There are many counts of this clonotype. The rearrangement joins TRBV7-2 to TRBJ1-2; D remains ambiguous. CDR1 is SGHTA and CDR2 is FQGNSA in the germline V gene. V gave up 4 bases and J gave up 8 bases, with 17 bases separating them. CDR3 length: 14 amino acids. CDR3 loop: CASSSLYALGGYTF. The DNA of the CDR3 is TGTGCCAGCAGCTCTCTATACGCTTTGGGAGGCTACACCTTC.

The CDR3: CASSVGLAGKNLYSTDTQYF. The CDR3 nucleotides are TGTGCCAGCAGCGTCGGACTAGCGGGGAAAAACCTCTATAGCACAGATACGCAGTATTTT. V and J are TRBV5-4 and TRBJ2-3; 12 positions agree with TRBD2. V shed 4 bases, J shed 0 bases, and the junction held 15 bases outside the gene matches. The length of the CDR3 is 20 residues. Germline lookup yields CDR1 SGHNT and CDR2 YYREEE (reference sequence).

In this sample, this clonotype turned up many times. The rearrangement links TRBV21-1 to TRBJ2-3; the table names TRBD1, a call not compared with the DNA. TRBV21-1 is an annotated pseudogene. The CDR3 is 16 residues long. The CDR3 nucleotides read TGTGCCAGCAGCAAAGAGGCCAGGGTTCCTACAGATACGCAGTATTTT. Its protein is CASSKEARVPTDTQYF.

In its sample, this clonotype was seen many times. The chain couples TRBV5-5 to TRBJ2-3; D possibly uses TRBD1 or TRBD2 (5 bases each). CDR3 length: 16 amino acids. V was shortened by 4 bases and J by 0 bases, with 15 bases between the two germline ends. Germline values: CDR1 SGHKS, CDR2 YYEKEE (reference sequence). The CDR3 loop is CASSRTGTASTDTQYF. CDR3 DNA: TGTGCCAGCAGCCGAACCGGGACCGCTAGCACAGATACGCAGTATTTT.

The gene calls are TRBV5-6 and TRBJ2-5; the D gene is possibly TRBD2 (6 bases). V was trimmed by 4 bases and J by 4 bases, leaving 17 bases between them. The CDR3 runs 15 residues. Germline lookup yields CDR1 SGHDT and CDR2 YYEEEE. For the CDR3, the DNA is TGTGCCAGCAGCCGGGAACCGGGAGTGAGAGAGACCCAGTACTTC. It encodes CASSREPGVRETQYF.

The sample holds many counts of this clonotype. The chain couples TRBV6-6 to TRBJ2-3, with D tentatively TRBD2 (5 bases). The CDR3 loop spans 14 amino acids. V gave up 6 bases and J gave up 5 bases, with 15 bases separating them. Germline V gives CDR1 MNHNY, CDR2 SVGAGI (reference sequence). The CDR3 region is CASRLGPARDTQYF. The DNA of the CDR3 is TGTGCCAGCAGACTAGGACCGGCTCGAGATACGCAGTATTTT.

The genes are TRBV12-3 or TRBV12-4 and TRBJ1-1; 7 positions agree with TRBD1. J gave up 8 bases and V 9 bases, and 9 bases lay outside the gene matches. The CDR3 spans 12 residues. CDR3 coding DNA: TGTGCCAGAAGCCCGGGGACAGCCGAAGCTTTCTTT. Its translation: CARSPGTAEAFF.

This clonotype has ten or more counts. The V gene is TRBV27, the J gene TRBJ2-7, with TRBD1 matching 8 bases. The V and J ends lost 6 bases and 6 bases, in that order; junction bases with no gene match: 7. Per the germline V gene, CDR1 is MNHEY and CDR2 is SMNVEV (reference sequence). CDR3 length: 13 amino acids. In nucleotides, the CDR3 is TGTGCCAGCAGAGGACAGGGTGAGGGCGAGCAGTACTTC. It translates to CASRGQGEGEQYF.